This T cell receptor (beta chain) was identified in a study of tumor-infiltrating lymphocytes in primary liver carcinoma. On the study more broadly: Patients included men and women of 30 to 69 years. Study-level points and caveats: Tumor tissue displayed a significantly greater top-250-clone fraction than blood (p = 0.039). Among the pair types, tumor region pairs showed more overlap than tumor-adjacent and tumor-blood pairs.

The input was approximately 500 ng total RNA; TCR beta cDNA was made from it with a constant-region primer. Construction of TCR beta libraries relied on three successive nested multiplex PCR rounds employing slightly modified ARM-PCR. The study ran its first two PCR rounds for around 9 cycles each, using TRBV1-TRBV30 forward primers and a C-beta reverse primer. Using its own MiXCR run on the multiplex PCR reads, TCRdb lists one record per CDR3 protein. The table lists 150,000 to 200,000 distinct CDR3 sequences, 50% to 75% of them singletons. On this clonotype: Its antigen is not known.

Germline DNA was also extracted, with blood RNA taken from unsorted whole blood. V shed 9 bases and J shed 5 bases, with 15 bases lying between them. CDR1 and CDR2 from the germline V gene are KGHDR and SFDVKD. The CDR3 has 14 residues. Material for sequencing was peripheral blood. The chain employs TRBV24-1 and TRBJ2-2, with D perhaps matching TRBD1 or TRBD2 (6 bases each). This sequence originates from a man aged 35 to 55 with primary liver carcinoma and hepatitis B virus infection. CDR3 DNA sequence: TGTGCCACCGGGACTCCAGGGGAGACCGGGGAGCTGTTTTTT. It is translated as CATGTPGETGELFF.